One sample yielded the 23 T cell receptor beta chains listed below, sequenced in a study of cytomegalovirus exposure and HLA in healthy donors. Generated by immunoSEQ multiplex PCR, the TCRdb table keeps only in-frame clones and is missing some. The repertoire holds 200,000 to 250,000 clones, with approximately 83% as singletons. Sequenced: PBMCs. The source of these receptors is a woman aged 30 to 39 in good health and CMV-seropositive.

V usage is TRBV30 and J usage is TRBJ2-7, with a tentative D call TRBD1 (6 bases). The CDR3 spans 14 residues. Germline-derived CDR1 and CDR2 are GTSNPN and SVGIG (reference sequence). Trimming left V 2 bases short and J 3 bases short, with 14 bases between. The CDR3 region is CAWSLGHLDYEQYF. In DNA, the CDR3 is TGTGCCTGGAGTCTGGGACATCTCGACTACGAGCAGTACTTC.

This chain links TRBV30 with TRBJ1-3, with D unresolved. This CDR3 has 11 amino acids. V lost 5 bases to trimming and J lost 2 bases, with 4 bases between them. CDR1 is GTSNPN and CDR2 is SVGIG in the germline V gene (reference sequence). Here the CDR3 reads CAWETGNTIYF. DNA of the CDR3: TGTGCCTGGGAGACTGGAAACACCATATATTTT. The full variable domain, completed using reference TRBV30 and TRBJ1-3, is SQTIHQWPATLVQPVGSPLSLECTVEGTSNPNLYWYRQAAGRGLQLLFYSVGIGQISSEVPQNLSASRPQDRQFILSSKKLLLSDSGFYLCAWETGNTIYFGEGSWLTVV.

The chain links TRBV9 to TRBJ2-1; 8 bases match TRBD2. Germline-derived CDR1 and CDR2 are SGDLS and YYNGEE. The CDR3 sequence is 14 residues long. Unmatched junction bases numbered 6, after V lost 4 bases and J lost 6 bases. CDR3 region: CASSPGGEGNEQFF. The DNA of the CDR3 is TGTGCCAGCAGCCCCGGGGGGGAGGGCAATGAGCAGTTCTTC.

The genes are TRBV18 and TRBJ1-2; D not certain. Per the germline V gene, CDR1 is KGHSH and CDR2 is LQKENI. The CDR3 is made up of 13 amino acids. V was pared by 3 bases and J by 8 bases, with 13 bases between. The CDR3 region is CASSPGSSGGYTF. DNA of the CDR3: TGTGCCAGCTCACCCGGGTCTTCCGGAGGCTACACCTTC.

The chain joins TRBV10-3 to TRBJ1-1; D might be TRBD1 (6 bases). The V end was cut by 3 bases, the J end by 11 bases, with 13 bases between. Germline V gene data show CDR1 as ENHRY and CDR2 as SYGVKD. CDR3 length: 12 residues. The CDR3 coding sequence is TGTGCCATCAGTGAAGGGGGGTATGACGCTTTCTTT. Amino acid sequence: CAISEGGYDAFF.

CDR3 nucleotide sequence: TGTGCCAGCAGTTTCCGACCTCCGGGACAGGGGTACGAGCAGTACTTC. As protein: CASSFRPPGQGYEQYF. The chain carries TRBV27 and TRBJ2-7, with 10 bases aligning to TRBD1. CDR3 length: 16 amino acids. Per the germline V gene, CDR1 is MNHEY and CDR2 is SMNVEV (reference sequence). J gave up 4 bases and V 3 bases, and 9 bases lay outside the gene matches.

The chain joins TRBV25-1 to TRBJ2-2; 7 nucleotides match TRBD1. Trimming cost V 2 bases and J 4 bases; bases outside gene matches: 7. The CDR3 totals 16 residues. CDR1 is MGHDK and CDR2 is SYGVNS in the germline V gene. The CDR3 region is CASSERGGDPTGELFF. In DNA, the CDR3 is TGTGCCAGCAGTGAACGAGGGGGCGACCCCACCGGGGAGCTGTTTTTT.

The J gene is TRBJ1-2, the V gene TRBV6-1, with D unclear. Germline V gene lookup returns CDR1 MNHNS and CDR2 SASEGT. V was trimmed by 6 bases and J by 1 base, leaving 9 bases between them. The CDR3 length is 13 residues. CDR3 sequence reads: CASRMDGNYGYTF. The CDR3 region has the DNA TGTGCCAGCAGAATGGACGGTAACTATGGCTACACCTTC.

This sequence joins TRBV30 and TRBJ2-5, with 9 bases fitting TRBD2. V trimming: 4 bases; J trimming: 4 bases; junction bases outside the gene matches: 10. The CDR3 runs 15 residues. Germline V gene data show CDR1 as GTSNPN and CDR2 as SVGIG (reference sequence). The CDR3 here is CAWNRGGRARETQYF. CDR3 nucleotides: TGTGCCTGGAATCGGGGCGGGAGGGCCCGAGAGACCCAGTACTTC.

J is TRBJ2-5 and V is TRBV27; 10 bases agree with TRBD2. With 6 bases clipped from V and 2 bases from J, the junction kept 12 bases outside the gene matches. The CDR3 spans 17 residues. Germline V gene data show CDR1 as MNHEY and CDR2 as SMNVEV (reference sequence). The CDR3 loop is CASSRFVVAGGQETQYF. The CDR3 DNA reads TGTGCCAGCAGCCGATTCGTTGTAGCGGGAGGTCAAGAGACCCAGTACTTC.

The chain uses TRBV19 and TRBJ1-5; D is possibly TRBD1 (6 bases). The CDR3 is 16 amino acids. Looked up from germline, CDR1 is LNHDA and CDR2 is SQIVND (reference sequence). With 3 bases removed from V and 2 bases from J, the gap between germline ends came to 14 bases. CDR3 nucleotide sequence: TGTGCCAGTAGTATTATCGATTACAGGGGCAATCAGCCCCAGCATTTT. The encoded protein is CASSIIDYRGNQPQHF. Complete variable domain (other parts from reference TRBV19 and TRBJ1-5): DGGITQSPKYLFRKEGQNVTLSCEQNLNHDAMYWYRQDPGQGLRLIYYSQIVNDFQKGDIAEGYSVSREKKESFPLTVTSAQKNPTAFYLCASSIIDYRGNQPQHFGDGTRLSIL.

The V and J genes are TRBV5-1 and TRBJ1-3; D gene unclear. This CDR3 contains 16 residues. In germline, CDR1 is SGHRS, CDR2 YFSETQ. Trimming removed 4 bases from V and 0 bases from J, with 14 bases in between. CDR3 DNA sequence: TGCGCCAGCAGCCCCCTGACCCAGGACTCTGGAAACACCATATATTTT. Translated: CASSPLTQDSGNTIYF.

V is TRBV28 and J is TRBJ1-1; D might be TRBD1 (5 bases). Germline V gene lookup returns CDR1 MDHEN and CDR2 SYDVKM. The CDR3 extends over 15 amino acids. Trimming pared 9 bases from V and 1 base from J, leaving 18 bases between. CDR3 amino acids: CASKPGDQRNTEAFF. CDR3 nucleotides: TGTGCCAGTAAACCGGGGGACCAACGGAACACTGAAGCTTTCTTT.

This clone was counted a single time. The V and J genes are TRBV14 and TRBJ2-5, with D possibly being TRBD1 or TRBD2 (5 bases each). Germline V gene lookup returns CDR1 SGHDN and CDR2 FVKESK. This CDR3 comprises 15 residues. V lost 6 bases and J 5 bases, leaving 19 bases between the germline ends. CDR3 sequence: CASRGEIEGAETQYF. For the CDR3, the DNA is TGTGCCAGCAGGGGGGAGATTGAAGGGGCGGAGACCCAGTACTTC.

This chain joins TRBV11-3 and TRBJ1-1, with no clear D. This CDR3 spans 16 amino acids. Trimming cost V 5 bases and J 1 base, with 17 bases left between them. In germline, CDR1 is SGHNT, CDR2 YENEEA. Here the CDR3 reads CASSRGGWFENTEAFF. In nucleotides, the CDR3 is TGTGCCAGCAGCCGGGGTGGCTGGTTTGAGAACACTGAAGCTTTCTTT.

This clone was seen only a few times. The chain links TRBV6-5 to TRBJ1-2, with D unresolved. Germline-derived CDR1 and CDR2 are MNHEY and SVGAGI. Deletions cut 7 bases from V and 0 bases from J, with 12 bases between. The CDR3 contains 14 residues. The CDR3 nucleotides are TGTGCCAGCACTTCCCTTGGGGCTAACTATGGCTACACCTTC. Its protein is CASTSLGANYGYTF.

The chain recombines TRBV7-9 with TRBJ1-1, with 7 bases aligning to TRBD1. The CDR3 runs to 13 residues. Losses at the gene ends were 4 bases for V and 5 bases for J; bases not matched to a gene: 4. CDR1 SEHNR and CDR2 FQNEAQ come from the germline V gene (reference sequence). This CDR3 reads CASSYTGETEAFF. CDR3 DNA: TGTGCCAGCAGCTATACAGGGGAGACTGAAGCTTTCTTT.

This clone was seen a single time. The V and J genes are TRBV5-4 and TRBJ2-1; tentatively, D is TRBD1 (5 bases). The V gene lost 3 bases and the J gene lost 4 bases, with 8 bases spanning the gap. CDR3 length: 13 residues. Looked up from germline, CDR1 is SGHNT and CDR2 is YYREEE (reference sequence). CDR3: CASSSTAYNEQFF. As DNA, the CDR3 is TGTGCCAGCAGCTCGACAGCTTACAATGAGCAGTTCTTC.

This clone was seen a single time. The chain uses TRBV29-1 and TRBJ2-1; D not resolved. Germline CDR1 is SQVTM and CDR2 is ANQGSEA. Trimming removed 5 bases at V and 6 bases at J, with 8 bases between. The CDR3 is 11 residues long. The CDR3: CSVPNINEQFF. The DNA of the CDR3 is TGCAGCGTTCCCAACATCAATGAGCAGTTCTTC.

The chain uses TRBV11-3 and TRBJ2-2, with D possibly being TRBD2 (5 bases). Germline V gives CDR1 SGHNT, CDR2 YENEEA. The CDR3 loop spans 15 amino acids. V was clipped by 7 bases and J by 10 bases, with 22 bases between them. Here the CDR3 DNA reads TGTGCCAGCAACTCACGGGAAAGGAGCAACTTGGAGCTGTTTTTT. This gives the protein CASNSRERSNLELFF.

The chain combines TRBV18 with TRBJ2-7; 8 nucleotides align to TRBD1. There are 15 residues in the CDR3. CDR1 and CDR2 (germline): KGHSH, LQKENI. J gave up 2 bases and V 4 bases, and 7 bases lay outside the gene matches. The CDR3 protein is CASSQGQATAYEQYF. The CDR3 region has the DNA TGTGCCAGCTCACAGGGACAGGCGACCGCCTACGAGCAGTACTTC.

This clone was detected only a few times. The chain combines TRBV7-8 with TRBJ2-1; 8 bases map to TRBD1. Per the germline V gene, CDR1 is SGHVS and CDR2 is FQNEAQ. V was pared by 5 bases and J by 0 bases, with 6 bases of the junction left unmatched. CDR3 length equals 16 residues. The CDR3, as DNA: TGTGCCAGCAGCCCCCGGACAGGGAGCTCCTACAATGAGCAGTTCTTC. It translates to CASSPRTGSSYNEQFF.

This clone was detected once. The genes are TRBV15 and TRBJ2-5; no clear D. Germline V gene data show CDR1 as LNHNV and CDR2 as YYDKDF (reference sequence). The ends were cut back, 5 bases at V and 0 bases at J, with 7 bases in the middle. This CDR3 contains 13 residues. Here the CDR3 reads CATSPVYQETQYF. The CDR3 DNA reads TGTGCCACCAGCCCGGTGTACCAAGAGACCCAGTACTTC.